Below, 24 T cell receptor beta chains from the same sample are listed, as sequenced in a study of T cells in Graves' hyperthyroidism and ophthalmopathy. The investigators amplified TCR beta CDR3 regions from RNA transcripts. HTBI primers were employed in a first-round RT-PCR of the TCR CDR3. MiXCR, run by TCRdb on the multiplex PCR reads, gives a single entry per CDR3 protein. The sample lists approximately 300,000 distinct CDR3 sequences, approximately 15% occurring once. The source material was blood. These receptors came from a woman aged 55-70 years with Graves' ophthalmopathy.

The chain employs TRBV20-1 and TRBJ2-7; 11 bases fit TRBD1. This CDR3 comprises 15 residues. V trimming: 3 bases; J trimming: 7 bases; junction bases outside the gene matches: 11. Germline CDR1 reads DFQATT; CDR2 reads SNEGSKA (reference sequence). The CDR3 nucleotides read TGCAGTGCTAGCGACCAAGGACAGGGGGCGCGGGAGCAGTACTTC. Translating gives CSASDQGQGAREQYF.

V and J are TRBV29-1 and TRBJ2-6; TRBD2 matches 12 bases. The CDR3 is 16 residues long. CDR1 is SQVTM, CDR2 ANQGSEA, per germline. With V trimmed by 5 bases and J by 0 bases, 2 bases remained unmatched. The CDR3 reads CSVTTSGSSGANVLTF. CDR3 sequence (DNA): TGCAGCGTTACGACTAGCGGGAGCTCTGGGGCCAACGTCCTGACTTTC.

This clonotype was recorded a few times. This chain connects TRBV5-5 to TRBJ2-1; 7 nucleotides agree with TRBD2. This CDR3 is 14 amino acids long. V lost 3 bases, J lost 5 bases, and 5 bases stayed unmatched. The germline V gene has CDR1 SGHKS and CDR2 YYEKEE (reference sequence). CDR3: CASSSRDYNNEQFF. CDR3 sequence (DNA): TGTGCCAGCAGCTCCCGGGACTACAACAATGAGCAGTTCTTC.

This chain connects TRBV10-3 to TRBJ1-1, with TRBD1 identical over 9 bases. Germline values: CDR1 ENHRY, CDR2 SYGVKD. V was pared by 8 bases and J by 2 bases, with 9 bases of the junction left unmatched. CDR3 length equals 15 residues. The CDR3 region is CAIGDRGKSNTEAFF. CDR3 in DNA: TGTGCCATCGGAGACAGGGGGAAAAGCAACACTGAAGCTTTCTTT.

The V call is TRBV29-1, the J call TRBJ2-2; D is ambiguous. The CDR3 length is 12 residues. With 1 base removed from V and 8 bases from J, the gap between germline ends came to 8 bases. Germline lookup yields CDR1 SQVTM and CDR2 ANQGSEA. DNA of the CDR3: TGCAGCGTTGAAGGGACCAAGGGGGAGCTGTTTTTT. Encoded protein: CSVEGTKGELFF.

There are a few counts of this clonotype. The chain couples TRBV6-5 to TRBJ2-2; D ambiguous. The V gene lost 2 bases and the J gene lost 5 bases, with 6 bases spanning the gap. Germline V lookup: CDR1 MNHEY, CDR2 SVGAGI. The CDR3 consists of 13 residues. CDR3: CASSYPGTGELFF. The CDR3 DNA follows: TGTGCCAGCAGTTACCCAGGTACCGGGGAGCTGTTTTTT.

Comment on this clonotype: A read error may be the cause here, since a much bigger clone is one base away. V usage is TRBV6-2 or TRBV6-3 and J usage is TRBJ2-5, with D unclear. The CDR3 loop spans 16 amino acids. CDR1 is MNHEY and CDR2 is SVGEGT in the germline V gene. CDR3 in amino acids: CASSYWPPKSQETQHF. CDR3 DNA: TGTGCCAGCAGTTATTGGCCCCCTAAATCGCAAGAGACCCAGCACTTC.

This clonotype was recorded at least ten times. This sequence joins TRBV7-2 and TRBJ2-7, with D possibly being TRBD1 or TRBD2 (5 bases each). The germline V gene encodes CDR1 SGHTA and CDR2 FQGNSA. Trimming pared 2 bases from V and 7 bases from J, leaving 9 bases between. CDR3 length equals 12 residues. The CDR3 DNA sequence: TGTGCCAGCAGCTTATCATGGGGGGAGCAGTACTTC. Protein: CASSLSWGEQYF.

The genes are TRBV9 and TRBJ2-1; 7 nucleotides align to TRBD2. The CDR3 has 16 amino acids. The germline CDR1 and CDR2 sequences are SGDLS and YYNGEE. The V gene end was trimmed by 3 bases and the J gene end by 0 bases; junction bases not matched to a gene: 6. CDR3 nucleotide sequence: TGTGCCAGCAGCGCGGGGACTACGAGCTCCTACAATGAGCAGTTCTTC. Encoded protein: CASSAGTTSSYNEQFF.

Points on this clonotype: A single base separates this from a much larger clone, so it may be a read error. The V call is TRBV19, the J call TRBJ1-5, with a possible D match to TRBD1 (5 bases). The germline gives CDR1 LNHDA, CDR2 SQIVND (reference sequence). This CDR3 spans 13 amino acids. In DNA form, the CDR3 reads TGTGCCAGACCAACAGGCAGCAATCAGCCCCAGCGTTTT. Protein sequence: CARPTGSNQPQRF.

This clonotype was counted at least ten times. This chain links TRBV28 with TRBJ2-7; TRBD2 might be the D (5 bases). V was clipped by 5 bases and J by 4 bases, with 21 bases between them. The germline gives CDR1 MDHEN, CDR2 SYDVKM. The CDR3 runs to 16 residues. The CDR3 sequence: CASSRIGVSGIYEQYF. The CDR3 DNA is TGTGCCAGCAGTAGAATCGGGGTGTCCGGGATATACGAGCAGTACTTC.

The rearrangement uses TRBV27 and TRBJ1-1; unclear D gene. Trimming took off 1 base at V and 4 bases at J, with 7 bases between the two ends. Germline V CDR1 and CDR2: MNHEY, SMNVEV (reference sequence). This CDR3 spans 13 amino acids. CDR3 loop: CASSLFGSTEAFF. DNA for the CDR3: TGTGCCAGCAGTTTATTTGGGAGCACTGAAGCTTTCTTT.

The sample holds many counts of this clonotype. The CDR3 sequence: CASSSVLSGRSETQYF. CDR3 bases: TGTGCCAGCAGTTCCGTCCTTAGCGGGAGATCAGAGACCCAGTACTTC. The gene calls are TRBV6-1 and TRBJ2-5, with 9 bases identical to TRBD2. V shed 5 bases, J shed 4 bases, and the junction held 11 bases outside the gene matches. There are 16 residues in the CDR3. From germline, CDR1 is MNHNS and CDR2 SASEGT.

In its sample, this clonotype was seen many times. The chain carries TRBV19 and TRBJ2-1; 10 bases agree with TRBD2. The CDR3 runs to 16 residues. The germline gives CDR1 LNHDA, CDR2 SQIVND (reference sequence). The V gene end was trimmed by 3 bases and the J gene end by 4 bases; junction bases not matched to a gene: 6. CDR3 nucleotide sequence: TGTGCCAGTAGTATTGGCCCGGGACTAGCGTACAATGAGCAGTTCTTC. Translation: CASSIGPGLAYNEQFF.

There are a few counts of this clonotype. The chain recombines TRBV6-2 or TRBV6-3 with TRBJ2-2; 13 nucleotides agree with TRBD2. The CDR3 spans 16 residues. V shed 6 bases and J 6 bases; nucleotides not matched to a gene: 7. The germline gives CDR1 MNHEY, CDR2 SVGEGT. Here the CDR3 DNA reads TGTGCCAGCAGCCAGGGACTAGCGGGAATGGCCGGGGAGCTGTTTTTT. Translation: CASSQGLAGMAGELFF.

This clonotype was detected ten times or more. V and J are TRBV20-1 and TRBJ1-5; maybe TRBD1 (5 bases). This CDR3 comprises 14 residues. Germline V gives CDR1 DFQATT, CDR2 SNEGSKA (reference sequence). Trimming removed 4 bases from V and 1 base from J, with 11 bases in between. CDR3 DNA: TGCAGTGCTACCAGGGATCAGAGCAATCAGCCCCAGCATTTT. It is translated as CSATRDQSNQPQHF.

The chain links TRBV3-1 to TRBJ1-1, with 8 bases identical to TRBD1. Looked up from germline, CDR1 is LGHDT and CDR2 is YNNKEL (reference sequence). J gave up 4 bases and V 5 bases, and 6 bases lay outside the gene matches. CDR3 length: 14 amino acids. The CDR3 DNA reads TGTGCCAGCAGCGGGCGGGACAGGCCCACTGAAGCTTTCTTT. Translation gives CASSGRDRPTEAFF.

This clonotype was seen repeatedly, ten times or more. The chain joins TRBV29-1 to TRBJ1-1; the D is unclear. Germline CDR1 reads SQVTM; CDR2 reads ANQGSEA. CDR3 size: 12 residues. With 7 bases removed from V and 1 base from J, the gap between germline ends came to 10 bases. The CDR3 region is CSAVNWNTEAFF. CDR3 nucleotides: TGCAGCGCAGTGAACTGGAACACTGAAGCTTTCTTT.

This clonotype came up a few times. The rearrangement links TRBV6-1 to TRBJ2-1, with D perhaps TRBD1 (5 bases). Germline values: CDR1 MNHNS, CDR2 SASEGT. The CDR3 is 12 residues long. The germline V and J ends were trimmed by 5 bases and 7 bases, with 9 bases remaining between them. This CDR3 is CASSTKGNEQFF. The CDR3 bases are TGTGCCAGCAGTACCAAGGGGAATGAGCAGTTCTTC.

V and J are TRBV20-1 and TRBJ2-2; D might be TRBD1 (6 bases). Germline CDR1 DFQATT, CDR2 SNEGSKA (reference sequence). Deletions cut 5 bases from V and 2 bases from J, with 12 bases between. This CDR3 has 14 residues. The CDR3 loop reads CSAGGLLNTGELFF. For the CDR3, the DNA is TGCAGTGCTGGGGGCCTACTTAACACCGGGGAGCTGTTTTTT.

This clonotype came up many times. V is TRBV6-5 and J is TRBJ2-7; 8 bases map to TRBD1. Looked up from germline, CDR1 is MNHEY and CDR2 is SVGAGI. The CDR3 sequence is 14 residues long. V was clipped by 2 bases and J by 3 bases; unmatched bases: 3. The CDR3 here is CASSYTTGDYEQYF. CDR3 sequence (DNA): TGTGCCAGCAGTTACACGACAGGGGACTACGAGCAGTACTTC.

This clonotype appeared many times. The chain employs TRBV4-3 and TRBJ2-5; D may correspond to TRBD1 or TRBD2 (5 bases each). With 3 bases removed from V and 3 bases from J, the gap between germline ends came to 14 bases. This CDR3 spans 15 amino acids. CDR1 is LGHNA and CDR2 is YSLEER in the germline V gene. In DNA, the CDR3 is TGCGCCAGCAGCCACCGGGGCCGACCGAAAGAGACCCAGTACTTC. Amino acids: CASSHRGRPKETQYF.

Points on this clonotype: Just one base apart from a much larger clone, this may be a read error. The chain uses TRBV12-3 or TRBV12-4 and TRBJ1-6, with TRBD1 matching over 9 bases. The CDR3 totals 14 residues. This CDR3 is CASRPDRGWSLLHF. DNA of the CDR3: TGTGCCAGCAGGCCGGACAGGGGTTGGTCACTCCTCCACTTT.

This sequence joins TRBV6-1 and TRBJ2-4; TRBD2 aligns across 7 bases. J gave up 11 bases and V 7 bases, and 14 bases lay outside the gene matches. In germline, CDR1 is MNHNS, CDR2 SASEGT. The CDR3 is 14 residues long. The CDR3 DNA reads as TGTGCCAGCAAGCGGGGAATAGCTGGCGTTGTTCAGTACTTC. This codes for CASKRGIAGVVQYF.